The 16 T cell receptor beta chains given below trace back to one sample, sequenced in a study of CD8 T cells in ankylosing spondylitis. TCRdb reprocessed the 5' RACE reads via MiXCR and lists one record per CDR3 protein. The table has roughly 140,000 distinct CDR3 sequences, around 43% seen once. The sample was synovial fluid, either unsorted or a sorted T cell fraction (not recorded which). These receptors all stem from a male donor with ankylosing spondylitis.

Comments on this clonotype: Compared with germline, one end of the junction differs, possibly owing to a read error. The chain has TRBV4-3 and TRBJ2-1; TRBD1 might be the D (6 bases). The CDR3 totals 15 residues. The germline gives CDR1 LGHNA, CDR2 YSLEER. CDR3 in amino acids: CASSQEGTGYSEQFF. The CDR3 nucleotides read TGCGCCAGCAGCCAAGAAGGAACAGGGTACAGTGAGCAGTTCTTC.

The chain employs TRBV27 and TRBJ2-7; 8 bases line up with TRBD1. The CDR3 is 17 residues long. CDR1 and CDR2 from the germline V gene are MNHEY and SMNVEV (reference sequence). V trimming: 5 bases; J trimming: 2 bases; junction bases outside the gene matches: 14. The CDR3 sequence is CASSPFAPGQDTYEQYF. DNA of the CDR3: TGTGCCAGCAGTCCGTTCGCCCCGGGACAGGACACCTACGAGCAGTACTTC.

This clonotype was seen a few times. V is TRBV6-4 and J is TRBJ2-3; possibly TRBD1 for D (5 bases). V was pared by 1 base and J by 2 bases, with 10 bases between. CDR1 and CDR2 (germline): MRHNA, SNTAGT. The CDR3 extends over 15 amino acids. DNA of the CDR3: TGTGCCAGCAGTGACTGCAGGGTGCCCACAGATACGCAGTATTTT. It is translated as CASSDCRVPTDTQYF.

This clonotype has just a few counts. J is TRBJ2-7 and V is TRBV4-2, with 9 nucleotides matching TRBD2. J gave up 2 bases and V 1 base, and 9 bases lay outside the gene matches. CDR1 and CDR2 from the germline V gene are LGHNA and YNFKEQ. This CDR3 is built from 17 residues. This CDR3 is CASSQGWGLAGTYEQYF. CDR3 in DNA: TGTGCCAGCAGCCAAGGTTGGGGTCTAGCGGGAACCTACGAGCAGTACTTC.

V and J are TRBV20-1 and TRBJ2-7; TRBD2 aligns across 8 bases. The CDR3 contains 14 residues. Germline CDR1 and CDR2: DFQATT and SNEGSKA (reference sequence). J lost 4 bases, V lost 3 bases, and 8 bases had no gene match. This CDR3 is CSARAEREWYEQYF. DNA for the CDR3: TGCAGTGCTAGGGCCGAGCGGGAGTGGTACGAGCAGTACTTC.

This chain connects TRBV7-8 to TRBJ1-4; D unclear. This CDR3 spans 15 amino acids. Trimming took off 1 base at V and 10 bases at J, with 16 bases between the two ends. Germline values: CDR1 SGHVS, CDR2 FQNEAQ. The CDR3 here is CASSLGDGPLGKLFF. CDR3 bases: TGTGCCAGCAGCTTAGGTGACGGCCCCTTGGGAAAACTGTTTTTT.

The V gene is TRBV25-1, the J gene TRBJ2-7, with D tentatively TRBD1 or TRBD2 (5 bases each). V lost 6 bases, J lost 3 bases, and 15 bases lay in between. The CDR3 contains 14 residues. CDR1 MGHDK and CDR2 SYGVNS come from the germline V gene. The CDR3 DNA follows: TGTGCCAGCAGCGGGACCGCTTCCTTCTACGAGCAGTACTTC. This gives the protein CASSGTASFYEQYF.

The chain recombines TRBV5-5 with TRBJ2-7; D unresolved. V lost 4 bases, J lost 0 bases, and 8 bases lay in between. Germline lookup yields CDR1 SGHKS and CDR2 YYEKEE (reference sequence). The CDR3 length is 13 residues. CDR3 loop: CASSPPSSYEQYF. The DNA of the CDR3 is TGTGCCAGCAGCCCCCCTAGCTCCTACGAGCAGTACTTC.

This chain connects TRBV11-2 to TRBJ2-1, with 7 nucleotides matching TRBD2. This CDR3 has 17 residues. J gave up 6 bases and V 1 base, and 12 bases lay outside the gene matches. Germline V gene sequence: CDR1 SGHAT, CDR2 FQNNGV. CDR3 in DNA: TGTGCCAGCAGCTTAGGTCGCGGGAGAATCTTAATCAATGAGCAGTTCTTC. Protein sequence: CASSLGRGRILINEQFF.

This chain connects TRBV29-1 to TRBJ2-1, with TRBD2 matching over 9 bases. After removal of 6 bases from V and 11 bases from J, the junction contained 8 bases not matched to a gene. Per germline, CDR1 SQVTM and CDR2 ANQGSEA. This CDR3 has 12 amino acids. The CDR3 DNA is TGCAGCGTGGGACTAGCATTCAGTAAGCAGTTCTTC. Amino acid sequence: CSVGLAFSKQFF.

This clonotype was observed once. V and J are TRBV7-8 and TRBJ2-1; maybe TRBD1 (6 bases). The V gene lost 1 base and the J gene lost 1 base, with 20 bases spanning the gap. The germline V gene encodes CDR1 SGHVS and CDR2 FQNEAQ. The CDR3 totals 19 residues. In DNA form, the CDR3 reads TGTGCCAGCAGCTTAGGATTGGGCCTCGGGACACCTTCCTACAATGAGCAGTTCTTC. This codes for CASSLGLGLGTPSYNEQFF.

This clonotype was detected only a few times. In DNA form, the CDR3 reads TGTGCCAGCAGTTACATTGAGTACAATGAGCAGTTCTTC. Its protein product is CASSYIEYNEQFF. This chain joins TRBV6-2 or TRBV6-3 and TRBJ2-1; no firm D call. The CDR3 contains 13 residues. Per germline, CDR1 MNHEY and CDR2 SVGEGT. Trimming removed 2 bases at V and 4 bases at J, with 6 bases between.

V usage is TRBV10-3 and J usage is TRBJ1-1; 8 bases match TRBD1. The CDR3 extends over 15 amino acids. Germline V gene data show CDR1 as ENHRY and CDR2 as SYGVKD. J lost 5 bases, V lost 1 base, and 6 bases had no gene match. CDR3 region: CAISEYGTGGTEAFF. CDR3 nucleotide sequence: TGTGCCATCAGTGAGTATGGGACAGGAGGAACTGAAGCTTTCTTT.

This clonotype was seen more than once but under ten times. This sequence joins TRBV2 and TRBJ2-5; weak D call: TRBD1 (5 bases). CDR1 and CDR2 from the germline V gene are SNHLY and FYNNEI. This CDR3 has 15 residues. Trimming cost V 2 bases and J 2 bases, with 12 bases left between them. The CDR3 DNA is TGTGCCAGCAGTGAAAGGGGCAGCTTGCAAGAGACCCAGTACTTC. This sequence encodes CASSERGSLQETQYF.

The rearrangement uses TRBV28 and TRBJ1-1; maybe TRBD1 (5 bases). In germline, CDR1 is MDHEN, CDR2 SYDVKM. The CDR3 contains 13 residues. Trimming removed 6 bases at V and 6 bases at J, with 14 bases between. This CDR3 is CASRPLGDAEAFF. CDR3 bases: TGTGCCAGCAGACCCCTCGGGGACGCTGAAGCTTTCTTT.

This clonotype was observed a handful of times. The chain has TRBV12-3 or TRBV12-4 and TRBJ1-1; D call uncertain. This CDR3 comprises 13 residues. Trimming cost V 6 bases and J 6 bases, with 14 bases left between them. Here the CDR3 DNA reads TGTGCCAGCAGATCCCTCAGCAAGCCTGAAGCTTTCTTT. This encodes CASRSLSKPEAFF.